This entry is about one TCR beta chain. The data were obtained in a study of blood T cells in healthy people across ages. Russia was home to the donors, healthy Caucasian individuals aged about 6 to 90. The CDR3 has 14 residues. Germline V CDR1 and CDR2: MNHEY, SVGEGT. With V trimmed by 5 bases and J by 5 bases, 8 bases remained unmatched. Together with a sample-barcoded 5' primer, a J-beta primer mix was included in a second PCR lasting about 6 to 11 cycles. TCRdb itself ran the 5' RACE reads through MiXCR, one entry per CDR3 protein. The sample consists of some 1,500,000 distinct CDR3 sequences, 42% of them appearing once.

The receptor's source is a woman under 30 in good health. The source material was blood. V is TRBV6-2 or TRBV6-3 and J is TRBJ2-7; 8 bases agree with TRBD1. In DNA form, the CDR3 reads TGTGCCAGCAGTCGGACAGGGATTGGGAACGAGCAGTACTTC. Translated: CASSRTGIGNEQYF.